A selection of T cell receptor beta chains follows, all from one sample in a study of blood T cell repertoires in COVID-19. Sequencing was performed with immunoSEQ multiplex PCR; in TCRdb, only in-frame clones are kept and a portion is missing. Of about 350,000 clones in the sample, roughly 87% are singletons; the top ten hold 0.9% to 1.2%. Material: PBMCs or T cells enriched from blood (not recorded which). These receptors came from a woman in her twenties or thirties who had recovered from COVID-19. Each CDR3 is given with its conserved first and last residue. D genes are given only for firm matches. Size is stated for part of the rows, as once, few or many counts, or as a class when the clone is expanded.

j_gene	abundance	d_gene	v_gene	CDR3nt	CDR3aa
TRBJ1-5	NA	NA	TRBV6-1	TGTGCCAGCGGGGAGGGTAATCAGCCCCAGCATTTT	CASGEGNQPQHF
TRBJ1-6	NA	NA	TRBV19	TGTGCCAGTAGCCACAGAGAGGGGGGGTCACCCCTCCACTTT	CASSHREGGSPLHF
TRBJ1-3	NA	TRBD1	TRBV7-9	TGTGCCAGCAGCGCTTTATCCGGGACAGGGCCAGGAAACACCATATATTTT	CASSALSGTGPGNTIYF
TRBJ1-6	NA	TRBD1	TRBV13	TGTGCCAGCAGCTTAGGCTACAGGGGAGGTTCACCCCTCCACTTT	CASSLGYRGGSPLHF
TRBJ2-1	NA	TRBD1	TRBV2	TGTGCCAGCACTACCAGGGGGCTCTACAATGAGCAGTTCTTC	CASTTRGLYNEQFF
TRBJ1-1	once	TRBD1	TRBV2	TGTGCCAGCAGTGAAGCGGGTGCAGGGGGTGAAGCTTTCTTT	CASSEAGAGGEAFF
TRBJ1-6	NA	TRBD1	TRBV7-2	TGTGCCAGCAGCAGGACAGGGTCTTCACCCCTCCACTTT	CASSRTGSSPLHF
TRBJ1-4	NA	TRBD1	TRBV5-4	TGTGCCAGCAGCTTGCGACAGGGGGCAAATCGGGCTGAAAAACTGTTTTTT	CASSLRQGANRAEKLFF
TRBJ2-5	once	TRBD1	TRBV7-2	TGTGCCAGCAGCCTGCAACAGGGGAACGGGGAGACCCAGTACTTC	CASSLQQGNGETQYF
TRBJ1-1	NA	NA	TRBV19	TGTGCCAGTATCCCCGCCCGGGTCGGCGGGGGCACTGAAGCTTTCTTT	CASIPARVGGGTEAFF
TRBJ2-5	once	TRBD1	TRBV5-6	TGTGCCAGCAGCTTGGAAAGGGGGCAGCAAGAGACCCAGTACTTC	CASSLERGQQETQYF
TRBJ1-5	NA	NA	TRBV6-2/TRBV6-3	TGTGCCAGCAGTTACTCGGAACAGGAACATCAGCCCCAGCATTTT	CASSYSEQEHQPQHF
TRBJ2-3	NA	NA	TRBV7-2	TGTGCCAGCAGCTTACGTCCAGTCACAGATACGCAGTATTTT	CASSLRPVTDTQYF
TRBJ2-3	NA	NA	TRBV5-1	TGCGCCAGCAGCTTGTTGGGCGGGGAAGGAGATACGCAGTATTTT	CASSLLGGEGDTQYF
TRBJ1-4	NA	NA	TRBV28	TGTGCCAGCAGTTTTAGCCAGGGTAGCATTAATGAAAAACTGTTTTTT	CASSFSQGSINEKLFF
TRBJ2-3	NA	TRBD2	TRBV6-1	TGTGCCAGCAGTGAAGCGGGCGGGGGGGCAGATACGCAGTATTTT	CASSEAGGGADTQYF
TRBJ1-3	NA	NA	TRBV5-1	TGCGCCAGCAGCGATTCGGGAATCTCTGGAAACACCATATATTTT	CASSDSGISGNTIYF
TRBJ1-4	NA	NA	TRBV11-2	TGTGCCAGCAGCTTAGGTCGCGGGCTAAAACTGTTTTTT	CASSLGRGLKLFF
TRBJ2-5	once	NA	TRBV5-1	TGCGCCAGCAGCCGAACTAGGGAGACCCAGTACTTC	CASSRTRETQYF
TRBJ2-7	NA	NA	TRBV7-7	TGTGCCAGCAGCCCCGGAGGGTCGGGGACCGAGCAGTACTTC	CASSPGGSGTEQYF
TRBJ2-7	NA	TRBD2	TRBV5-4	TGTGCCAGCAGCTCGTTTAGCGGGACCGGACGCGAGCAGTACTTC	CASSSFSGTGREQYF
TRBJ2-1	NA	TRBD1	TRBV10-3	TGTGCCGTATCCGGGACAGGAGGCAATGAGCAGTTCTTC	CAVSGTGGNEQFF
TRBJ2-2	NA	TRBD1	TRBV5-4	TGTGCCAGCAGCTCGAGGGACAGTACGAACACCGGGGAGCTGTTTTTT	CASSSRDSTNTGELFF
TRBJ1-2	NA	NA	TRBV7-8	TGTGCCAGCAGCTTAGATTATGGGGGCCAGGGAAAGGATGGCTACACCTTC	CASSLDYGGQGKDGYTF
TRBJ1-2	NA	NA	TRBV20-1	TGCAGTGCTAGTGATCGGGGCGCGGAGGGCTATGGCTACACCTTC	CSASDRGAEGYGYTF
TRBJ1-5	NA	TRBD1	TRBV23-1	TGCGCCAGCACACCCGCCCGGGACAGAAATCAGCCCCAGCATTTT	CASTPARDRNQPQHF
TRBJ1-2	NA	NA	TRBV5-4	TGTGCCAGCAGCCCCTACCGGGGGGCTGACTATGGCTACACCTTC	CASSPYRGADYGYTF
TRBJ2-3	NA	TRBD2	TRBV2	TGTGCCAGCAGTGCTACTAGCGGGTGGACAGATACGCAGTATTTT	CASSATSGWTDTQYF
TRBJ1-1	NA	TRBD1	TRBV18	TGTGCCAGCTCACGGACAGGGGTCACTGAAGCTTTCTTT	CASSRTGVTEAFF
TRBJ1-5	NA	TRBD1	TRBV10-3	TGTGCCATCAGCCGGGACAGGGGATCCAATCAGCCCCAGCATTTT	CAISRDRGSNQPQHF
TRBJ2-7	NA	TRBD1	TRBV6-2/TRBV6-3	TGTGCCAGCAGTCCCAGGTGGGACAGCAACTACGAGCAGTACTTC	CASSPRWDSNYEQYF
TRBJ1-1	once	TRBD1	TRBV7-8	TGTGCCAGCAGCACCCGACAGGGATTGAACACTGAAGCTTTCTTT	CASSTRQGLNTEAFF
TRBJ1-2	NA	NA	TRBV19	TGTGCCAGTATCGGGCAGGGATATGGCTACACCTTC	CASIGQGYGYTF
TRBJ1-2	NA	TRBD1	TRBV29-1	TGCAGCGCCCCGGATTGGACAGGTCGTGGCTACACCTTC	CSAPDWTGRGYTF
TRBJ2-2	NA	NA	TRBV6-6	TGTGCCAGCAGTCTACAGGGAACGTTCGCGAACACCGGGGAGCTGTTTTTT	CASSLQGTFANTGELFF
TRBJ1-5	NA	NA	TRBV7-8	TGTGCCAGCAGCCTTGAAGGGGGGGCTGGGCAGCCCCAGCATTTT	CASSLEGGAGQPQHF
TRBJ2-5	NA	NA	TRBV19	TGTGCCAGTAGCCCTCTGGGCAGGGCCTGGGAGACCCAGTACTTC	CASSPLGRAWETQYF
TRBJ1-2	once	TRBD1	TRBV7-9	TGTGCCAGCAGCCAATCCGGGGGACAGTACTATGGCTACACCTTC	CASSQSGGQYYGYTF
TRBJ1-2	NA	TRBD1	TRBV19	TGTGCCAGTAGAGTACAGGGGACGAGGAGCTATGGCTACACCTTC	CASRVQGTRSYGYTF
TRBJ1-5	NA	TRBD1	TRBV28	TGTGCCAGCAGTCCGACAGGGGGCCTAGCAGATCAGCCCCAGCATTTT	CASSPTGGLADQPQHF
TRBJ1-1	once	NA	TRBV14	TGTGCCAGCAGCCAACTACTTAACACTGAAGCTTTCTTT	CASSQLLNTEAFF
TRBJ2-7	NA	NA	TRBV28	TGTGCCAGCAGTTCCCCTCCCTACGAGCAGTACTTC	CASSSPPYEQYF
TRBJ2-7	NA	TRBD1	TRBV27	TGTGCCAGCAGTCCGACAGGGACAGGCCAACGGGGGGAGCAGTACTTC	CASSPTGTGQRGEQYF
TRBJ2-6	NA	NA	TRBV4-2	TGTGCCAGCAGCCAAGCAAACTTGGGACACATTTCTGGGGCCAACGTCCTGACTTTC	CASSQANLGHISGANVLTF
TRBJ1-5	NA	NA	TRBV7-6	TGTGCCAGCAGCTTACCTAGCAGGCAGGGAGGGAATAGCAATCAGCCCCAGCATTTT	CASSLPSRQGGNSNQPQHF
TRBJ2-7	NA	TRBD1	TRBV7-6	TGTGCCAGCAGCCTGGGACAGGGGGTGATGAACGAGCAGTACTTC	CASSLGQGVMNEQYF
TRBJ1-2	NA	NA	TRBV30	TGTGCCTGGAGTGTTTCGGGCGGGTATGGCTACACCTTC	CAWSVSGGYGYTF
TRBJ2-7	NA	TRBD1	TRBV27	TGTGCCAGCAGTTTCTCTATGCCGGGACAGGGAGACTACGAGCAGTACTTC	CASSFSMPGQGDYEQYF